This TCR beta chain comes out of a study of regulatory and conventional T cells in RAG deficiency. About this clone itself: What it recognizes is unknown.

General study points: Omenn syndrome and CID/AS patients had approximately 91-fold fewer unique Treg TCR beta sequences, versus 9.5 to 10-fold elsewhere. Shorter CDR3s in all patient subsets; >75% Treg-Tconv overlap in Omenn.

V was clipped by 2 bases and J by 5 bases, with 6 bases between them. Germline V gene lookup returns CDR1 MNHNS and CDR2 SASEGT. The CDR3 contains 12 residues. Some clones are missing from TCRdb's copy, which holds only in-frame ones; the method was immunoSEQ multiplex PCR. The table includes 30,000 to 40,000 clones, approximately 89% detected once. The same data also went into a second study, on regulatory T cells. Per that study: Amplification used 52 TRBV primers and 13 TRBJ primers. Patient repertoires had restricted TRB V-J pairs and skewed V and J usage, most in Tregs.

The chain recombines TRBV6-1 with TRBJ1-2; the D is unclear. Sequencing was performed on CD8+ T cells sorted from blood. The clonotype originates from a human donor in good health. This CDR3 is CASSERGYGYTF. The CDR3 region has the DNA TGTGCCAGCAGTGAACGTGGGTATGGCTACACCTTC.